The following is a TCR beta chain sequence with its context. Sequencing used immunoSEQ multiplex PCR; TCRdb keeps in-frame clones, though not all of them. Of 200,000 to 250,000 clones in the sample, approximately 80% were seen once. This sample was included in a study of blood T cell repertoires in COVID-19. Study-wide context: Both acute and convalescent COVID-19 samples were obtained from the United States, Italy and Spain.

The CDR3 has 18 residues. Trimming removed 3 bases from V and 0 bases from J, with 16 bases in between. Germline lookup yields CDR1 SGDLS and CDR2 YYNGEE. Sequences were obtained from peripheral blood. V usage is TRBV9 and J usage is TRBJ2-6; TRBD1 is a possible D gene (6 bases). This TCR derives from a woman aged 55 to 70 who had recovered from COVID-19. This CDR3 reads CASSARVDRSSGANVLTF. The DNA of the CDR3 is TGTGCCAGCAGCGCCCGAGTCGACAGGAGCTCTGGGGCCAACGTCCTGACTTTC.